These 20 T cell receptor beta chains came from one sample sequenced in a study of blood T cell repertoires in COVID-19. Produced via immunoSEQ multiplex PCR; TCRdb's table is partial and in-frame only. The sample carries 70,000 or so clones, roughly 86% recorded once. Sequencing was carried out using peripheral blood. These receptors were collected from a man aged 65-85 years with active COVID-19.

This clone was detected only once. The V gene is TRBV6-5, the J gene TRBJ2-2, with unresolved D. Trimming cost V 6 bases and J 4 bases, with 15 bases left between them. The germline CDR1 and CDR2 sequences are MNHEY and SVGAGI. There are 15 residues in the CDR3. CDR3 in amino acids: CASSPLTLGTGELFF. Here the CDR3 DNA reads TGTGCCAGCAGCCCCCTGACTCTGGGCACCGGGGAGCTGTTTTTT.

The gene calls are TRBV30 and TRBJ2-3; D gene unclear. CDR3 length equals 11 residues. Trimming left V 5 bases short and J 4 bases short, with 7 bases between. CDR1 is GTSNPN, CDR2 SVGIG, per germline (reference sequence). The CDR3 is CAWGPADTQYF. The CDR3 bases are TGTGCCTGGGGGCCGGCAGATACGCAGTATTTT. The full variable domain, with the rest looked up from reference TRBV30 and TRBJ2-3, is SQTIHQWPATLVQPVGSPLSLECTVEGTSNPNLYWYRQAAGRGLQLLFYSVGIGQISSEVPQNLSASRPQDRQFILSSKKLLLSDSGFYLCAWGPADTQYFGPGTRLTVL.

The chain is built from TRBV18 and TRBJ1-1, with TRBD1 as a possible D gene (5 bases). CDR3 length: 18 residues. V was clipped by 2 bases and J by 2 bases, with 21 bases between them. Germline CDR1 and CDR2: KGHSH and LQKENI. CDR3 loop: CASSPRFVGGGGNTEAFF. CDR3 coding DNA: TGTGCCAGCTCACCAAGGTTCGTTGGAGGCGGGGGAAACACTGAAGCTTTCTTT.

This clone was detected once. V and J are TRBV7-3 and TRBJ1-6, with TRBD1 identical over 8 bases. This CDR3 has 17 amino acids. Germline values: CDR1 SGHTA, CDR2 FQGTGA. V trimming: 5 bases; J trimming: 9 bases; junction bases outside the gene matches: 15. The CDR3 DNA sequence: TGTGCCAGCAGCCCCCGGCAGGCACAGGGGGGGGGTTCACCCCTCCACTTT. Translation: CASSPRQAQGGGSPLHF.

The chain employs TRBV11-1 and TRBJ2-2; 8 bases fit TRBD2. Germline V gives CDR1 SGHAT, CDR2 FQDESV (reference sequence). The CDR3 extends over 16 amino acids. Unmatched junction bases numbered 10, after V lost 5 bases and J lost 5 bases. This CDR3 reads CASSPLPGLVTGELFF. For the CDR3, the DNA is TGTGCCAGCAGCCCCCTCCCGGGACTAGTAACCGGGGAGCTGTTTTTT.

This chain connects TRBV15 to TRBJ2-2; TRBD1 matches 10 bases. The V gene end was trimmed by 3 bases and the J gene end by 4 bases; junction bases not matched to a gene: 5. From germline, CDR1 is LNHNV and CDR2 YYDKDF (reference sequence). This CDR3 is 16 amino acids long. The CDR3 bases are TGTGCCACCAGCAGGGACCGGACAGGGGGCACCGGGGAGCTGTTTTTT. This codes for CATSRDRTGGTGELFF.

This chain links TRBV5-1 with TRBJ2-2; TRBD1 might be the D (6 bases). Trimming took 4 bases from V and 3 from J, leaving 13 bases between them. Germline CDR1 reads SGHRS; CDR2 reads YFSETQ. The CDR3 has 15 residues. The DNA for the CDR3 is TGCGCCAGCAGCCCCCGACAGGAGGACACCGGGGAGCTGTTTTTT. It specifies CASSPRQEDTGELFF.

The chain has TRBV30 and TRBJ1-4, with 10 positions matching TRBD1. V dropped 3 bases and J dropped 7; count of bases not matched to a gene: 5. Germline CDR1 GTSNPN, CDR2 SVGIG (reference sequence). This CDR3 region has 14 residues. The CDR3 protein is CAWRLTGGGEKLFF. The CDR3 DNA sequence: TGTGCCTGGAGGCTGACAGGGGGCGGTGAAAAACTGTTTTTT.

V and J are TRBV10-3 and TRBJ2-1; 14 nucleotides align to TRBD2. Losses at the gene ends were 4 bases for V and 8 bases for J; bases not matched to a gene: 7. Germline loops: CDR1 ENHRY, CDR2 SYGVKD. The CDR3 extends over 16 amino acids. The CDR3 here is CAISASGTSGSDEQFF. As DNA, the CDR3 is TGTGCCATCAGTGCCTCCGGGACTAGCGGGAGCGATGAGCAGTTCTTC.

The chain recombines TRBV6-6 with TRBJ2-1; TRBD2 agrees at 8 bases. This CDR3 comprises 15 residues. Germline trimming cut 6 bases from V and 4 bases from J; bases unmatched to any gene: 8. Looked up from germline, CDR1 is MNHNY and CDR2 is SVGAGI (reference sequence). In nucleotides, the CDR3 is TGTGCCAGCAGCCAGGCCGGGAGGGCGTACAATGAGCAGTTCTTC. This sequence encodes CASSQAGRAYNEQFF.

The chain couples TRBV18 to TRBJ1-6, with D perhaps TRBD1 (6 bases). Trimming took off 3 bases at V and 7 bases at J, with 13 bases between the two ends. This CDR3 is built from 15 residues. CDR1 is KGHSH, CDR2 LQKENI, per germline. This chain's CDR3 is CASSPEQGGNSPLHF. CDR3 DNA: TGTGCCAGCTCACCCGAACAGGGTGGAAATTCACCCCTCCACTTT.

About this clone: This same CDR3 is encoded by further DNA sequences in the sample. The V call is TRBV5-5, the J call TRBJ2-1, with 9 bases matching TRBD2. The CDR3 runs 15 residues. Germline lookup yields CDR1 SGHKS and CDR2 YYEKEE (reference sequence). V lost 0 bases, J lost 7 bases, and 5 bases stayed unmatched. CDR3 nucleotide sequence: TGTGCCAGCAGCTTGGTGGCCAGCGGGAGGAATGAGCAGTTCTTC. As protein: CASSLVASGRNEQFF.

The rearrangement joins TRBV7-3 to TRBJ2-3; TRBD2 is a possible D gene (6 bases). The CDR3 extends over 11 amino acids. CDR1 and CDR2 from the germline V gene are SGHTA and FQGTGA. Trimming took off 5 bases at V and 6 bases at J, with 6 bases between the two ends. The CDR3 bases are TGTGCCAGCAGCGGGAGGGATACGCAGTATTTT. Protein sequence: CASSGRDTQYF. Full variable domain (remainder filled in from reference TRBV7-3 and TRBJ2-3): GAGVSQTPSNKVTEKGKYVELRCDPISGHTALYWYRQSLGQGPEFLIYFQGTGAADDSGLPNDRFFAVRPEGSVSTLKIQRTERGDSAVYLCASSGRDTQYFGPGTRLTVL.

This clone is a singleton in its sample. V usage is TRBV2 and J usage is TRBJ2-2, with TRBD1 as a possible D gene (6 bases). CDR1 and CDR2 (germline): SNHLY, FYNNEI. Trimming pared 7 bases from V and 5 bases from J, leaving 14 bases between. The CDR3 runs 14 residues. CDR3 amino acids: CASMGAGGTGELFF. The CDR3 region has the DNA TGTGCCAGCATGGGGGCGGGTGGTACCGGGGAGCTGTTTTTT.

The gene calls are TRBV30 and TRBJ1-4; 7 bases are a match to TRBD1. J was trimmed by 8 bases and V by 2 bases; bases with no gene match: 8. Germline CDR1 is GTSNPN and CDR2 is SVGIG (reference sequence). This CDR3 contains 14 residues. This chain's CDR3 is CAWSTEGGREKLFF. CDR3 coding DNA: TGTGCCTGGAGTACCGAAGGGGGCCGGGAAAAACTGTTTTTT.

The gene calls are TRBV10-3 and TRBJ2-1; 7 bases align to TRBD2. Per the germline V gene, CDR1 is ENHRY and CDR2 is SYGVKD. J gave up 6 bases and V 6 bases, and 5 bases lay outside the gene matches. The CDR3 totals 13 residues. CDR3 region: CAISAGVSNEQFF. DNA for the CDR3: TGTGCCATCAGCGCGGGAGTGAGCAATGAGCAGTTCTTC.

In DNA, the CDR3 is TGTGCCAGCAGTATGGACAGGGTAGTGGACGAGCAGTACTTC. This encodes CASSMDRVVDEQYF. V is TRBV6-2 or TRBV6-3 and J is TRBJ2-7, with TRBD1 identical over 8 bases. The J segment lost 5 bases and the V segment lost 5 bases, leaving 8 bases of the junction unmatched. CDR1 and CDR2 (germline): MNHEY, SVGEGT. The CDR3 sequence is 14 residues long.

This chain uses TRBV7-2 with TRBJ2-1; D is undetermined. The CDR3 totals 13 residues. Germline CDR1 is SGHTA and CDR2 is FQGNSA. Trimming left V 5 bases short and J 4 bases short, with 9 bases between. This chain's CDR3 is CASSATAYNEQFF. The DNA for the CDR3 is TGTGCCAGCAGCGCAACAGCATACAATGAGCAGTTCTTC. The full variable domain, completed using reference TRBV7-2 and TRBJ2-1, is GAGVSQSPSNKVTEKGKDVELRCDPISGHTALYWYRQSLGQGLEFLIYFQGNSAPDKSGLPSDRFSAERTGGSVSTLTIQRTQQEDSAVYLCASSATAYNEQFFGPGTRLTVL.

The chain combines TRBV28 with TRBJ2-1, with TRBD2 as a possible D gene (5 bases). Germline V CDR1 and CDR2: MDHEN, SYDVKM. The CDR3 is 13 amino acids. V was pared by 4 bases and J by 7 bases, with 11 bases between. CDR3 loop: CASSSPPGNEQFF. For the CDR3, the DNA is TGTGCCAGCAGTTCCCCTCCGGGGAATGAGCAGTTCTTC.

The V and J genes are TRBV6-1 and TRBJ1-5; 7 bases are shared with TRBD1. The ends lost 2 bases at V and 3 bases at J; junction bases unmatched: 10. The CDR3 has 17 residues. The germline V gene has CDR1 MNHNS and CDR2 SASEGT. CDR3 amino acids: CASSEMGGQAFNQPQHF. CDR3 DNA: TGTGCCAGCAGTGAAATGGGTGGACAGGCCTTCAATCAGCCCCAGCATTTT.